The 27 T cell receptor beta chains listed next were all sequenced from one sample in a study of blood T cell repertoires in COVID-19. The data were produced by immunoSEQ multiplex PCR, yet TCRdb's version contains in-frame clones alone and is incomplete. This sample has 200,000 to 250,000 clones, with approximately 83% found just once. The sample comprised peripheral blood. The receptors stem from a woman younger than 45 who had recovered from COVID-19.

This chain links TRBV12-5 with TRBJ2-3; 10 nucleotides match TRBD2. This CDR3 spans 15 amino acids. The germline CDR1 and CDR2 sequences are LGHNT and FRNRAP. J was trimmed by 6 bases and V by 6 bases; bases with no gene match: 9. The DNA for the CDR3 is TGTGCTAGTGGCTCGAGCGGGGGGGGTGGTGATACGCAGTATTTT. Residues: CASGSSGGGGDTQYF.

This sequence joins TRBV18 and TRBJ2-2; TRBD1 agrees at 9 bases. J was trimmed by 6 bases and V by 5 bases; bases with no gene match: 4. This CDR3 is built from 14 residues. Germline CDR1 KGHSH, CDR2 LQKENI. The CDR3 spells CASSGTGPAGELFF. For the CDR3, the DNA is TGTGCCAGCTCAGGGACAGGGCCGGCCGGGGAGCTGTTTTTT.

J is TRBJ2-1 and V is TRBV5-3; TRBD2 matches 14 bases. TRBV5-3 falls under the ORF class, with uncertain function. V was pared by 4 bases and J by 3 bases, with 9 bases of the junction left unmatched. This CDR3 contains 18 residues. The CDR3 loop reads CARSHGLAGGFNYNEQFF. In DNA, the CDR3 is TGTGCCAGAAGCCACGGACTAGCGGGGGGATTCAACTACAATGAGCAGTTCTTC.

The chain joins TRBV19 to TRBJ2-2, with D perhaps matching TRBD2 (6 bases). From germline, CDR1 is LNHDA and CDR2 SQIVND (reference sequence). The V end was cut by 1 base, the J end by 5 bases, with 11 bases between. This CDR3 spans 15 amino acids. The CDR3 nucleotides are TGTGCCAGTAGTATAGTTGGAGGGCGGACCGGGGAGCTGTTTTTT. Translating it yields CASSIVGGRTGELFF.

The chain uses TRBV18 and TRBJ2-7, with unresolved D. Trimming removed 0 bases from V and 4 bases from J, with 13 bases in between. Germline V gene data show CDR1 as KGHSH and CDR2 as LQKENI. There are 15 residues in the CDR3. Here the CDR3 reads CASSPPGWVGYEQYF. CDR3 DNA sequence: TGTGCCAGCTCACCACCGGGCTGGGTTGGGTACGAGCAGTACTTC. Drawing the rest from reference TRBV18 and TRBJ2-7, the complete variable domain is NAGVMQNPRHLVRRRGQEARLRCSPMKGHSHVYWYRQLPEEGLKFMVYLQKENIIDESGMPKERFSAEFPKEGPSILRIQQVVRGDSAAYFCASSPPGWVGYEQYFGPGTRLTVT.

The chain employs TRBV30 and TRBJ1-4, with 7 bases matching TRBD1. The germline V gene encodes CDR1 GTSNPN and CDR2 SVGIG (reference sequence). The CDR3 has 13 residues. J gave up 8 bases and V 2 bases, and 5 bases lay outside the gene matches. The chain's CDR3 is CAWSQGVGEKLFF. CDR3 coding DNA: TGTGCCTGGAGTCAGGGGGTGGGAGAAAAACTGTTTTTT.

In this sample, this clone turned up once. J is TRBJ1-2 and V is TRBV19; 9 bases are a match to TRBD1. Germline V gene data show CDR1 as LNHDA and CDR2 as SQIVND (reference sequence). The CDR3 length is 15 residues. Unmatched junction bases numbered 6, after V lost 3 bases and J lost 4 bases. CDR3 sequence: CASSIGTGRGYGYTF. Written as DNA, the CDR3 is TGTGCCAGTAGTATTGGGACAGGGAGGGGCTATGGCTACACCTTC.

Only one count was recorded for this clone. V gene TRBV6-4 combines with J gene TRBJ2-1, with 10 bases lining up with TRBD2. The CDR3 sequence is 16 residues long. The V gene end was trimmed by 4 bases and the J gene end by 3 bases; junction bases not matched to a gene: 6. Germline V gene sequence: CDR1 MRHNA, CDR2 SNTAGT. The CDR3 region has the DNA TGTGCCAGCAGTGGGAGTCTAGCGGGGGACTACAATGAGCAGTTCTTC. Amino acid sequence: CASSGSLAGDYNEQFF.

The V gene is TRBV6-5, the J gene TRBJ2-3, with D unresolved. CDR1 and CDR2 (germline): MNHEY, SVGAGI. The CDR3 is made up of 14 amino acids. Trimming pared 4 bases from V and 2 bases from J, leaving 10 bases between. Here the CDR3 DNA reads TGTGCCAGCAGTTTAACAGAGCTCACAGATACGCAGTATTTT. The encoded protein is CASSLTELTDTQYF.

This chain links TRBV6-6 with TRBJ1-6, with D possibly being TRBD1 (6 bases). This CDR3 contains 14 residues. The V end was cut by 5 bases, the J end by 5 bases, with 10 bases between. CDR1 is MNHNY, CDR2 SVGAGI, per germline (reference sequence). In DNA, the CDR3 is TGTGCCAGCAGTACAAGGACAGATAATTCACCCCTCCACTTT. The encoded protein is CASSTRTDNSPLHF.

This sequence joins TRBV14 and TRBJ1-1, with TRBD1 matching over 9 bases. Looked up from germline, CDR1 is SGHDN and CDR2 is FVKESK. V gave up 3 bases and J gave up 5 bases; unmatched junction bases: 10. The length of the CDR3 is 16 residues. DNA of the CDR3: TGTGCCAGCAGCCACGCTACAGGGGGCCTGGGGACTGAAGCTTTCTTT. Protein sequence: CASSHATGGLGTEAFF.

The J gene is TRBJ2-7, the V gene TRBV4-1, with D possibly TRBD1 on 6 matching bases. Germline V lookup: CDR1 MGHRA, CDR2 YSYEKL. The CDR3 length is 15 residues. V shed 4 bases and J shed 3 bases, with 16 bases lying between them. CDR3 in amino acids: CASSLSAGDYYEQYF. For the CDR3, the DNA is TGCGCCAGCAGCCTGAGCGCAGGGGATTACTACGAGCAGTACTTC.

The chain carries TRBV7-9 and TRBJ1-2, with D perhaps TRBD1 (5 bases). The V end was cut by 4 bases, the J end by 0 bases, with 18 bases between. Germline V gene lookup returns CDR1 SEHNR and CDR2 FQNEAQ (reference sequence). The CDR3 runs 17 residues. CDR3 DNA sequence: TGTGCCAGCAGCTCGACAGCTACCCGATCCCCTAACTATGGCTACACCTTC. Its translation is CASSSTATRSPNYGYTF.

V is TRBV11-2 and J is TRBJ1-2; 7 nucleotides match TRBD1. CDR3 length equals 13 residues. Germline loops: CDR1 SGHAT, CDR2 FQNNGV. Losses at the gene ends were 5 bases for V and 4 bases for J; bases not matched to a gene: 4. The CDR3 DNA sequence: TGTGCCAGCAGCGCGGGACAGTCCTATGGCTACACCTTC. Its translation is CASSAGQSYGYTF.

This chain links TRBV2 with TRBJ1-6; 9 nucleotides match TRBD1. The CDR3 runs 15 residues. V lost 6 bases to trimming and J lost 7 bases; unmatched junction nucleotides: 7. Germline V lookup: CDR1 SNHLY, CDR2 FYNNEI. This CDR3 is CASRPTGTGNSPLHF. The CDR3 bases are TGTGCCAGCAGACCTACCGGGACAGGGAATTCACCCCTCCACTTT. The complete variable domain, with remaining parts taken from reference TRBV2 and TRBJ1-6, reads EPEVTQTPSHQVTQMGQEVILRCVPISNHLYFYWYRQILGQKVEFLVSFYNNEISEKSEIFDDQFSVERPDGSNFTLKIRSTKLEDSAMYFCASRPTGTGNSPLHFGNGTRLTVT.

The V call is TRBV2, the J call TRBJ2-2, with D possibly matching TRBD2 (6 bases). This CDR3 region has 14 residues. CDR1 SNHLY and CDR2 FYNNEI come from the germline V gene. V was cut by 10 bases and J by 0 bases, with 12 bases left in between. The DNA for the CDR3 is TGTGCCACTAGGGGACTTCCGAACACCGGGGAGCTGTTTTTT. Protein sequence: CATRGLPNTGELFF. The full variable domain, completed using reference TRBV2 and TRBJ2-2, is EPEVTQTPSHQVTQMGQEVILRCVPISNHLYFYWYRQILGQKVEFLVSFYNNEISEKSEIFDDQFSVERPDGSNFTLKIRSTKLEDSAMYFCATRGLPNTGELFFGEGSRLTVL.

V gene TRBV5-6 combines with J gene TRBJ2-5, with 8 nucleotides matching TRBD2. The CDR3 loop spans 17 amino acids. Unmatched junction bases numbered 13, after V lost 0 bases and J lost 6 bases. Germline V gene sequence: CDR1 SGHDT, CDR2 YYEEEE. This CDR3 is CASSLGVLLADPKTQYF. CDR3 in DNA: TGTGCCAGCAGCTTGGGGGTACTACTAGCGGATCCGAAGACCCAGTACTTC.

This rearrangement joins TRBV18 to TRBJ1-4; D may be TRBD1 (6 bases). Looked up from germline, CDR1 is KGHSH and CDR2 is LQKENI. V dropped 0 bases and J dropped 10 bases, with 12 bases sitting between them. This CDR3 contains 14 residues. The CDR3 reads CASSPPMGGGKLFF. CDR3 sequence (DNA): TGTGCCAGCTCACCACCGATGGGAGGGGGAAAACTGTTTTTT. Full variable domain (missing parts from reference TRBV18 and TRBJ1-4): NAGVMQNPRHLVRRRGQEARLRCSPMKGHSHVYWYRQLPEEGLKFMVYLQKENIIDESGMPKERFSAEFPKEGPSILRIQQVVRGDSAAYFCASSPPMGGGKLFFGSGTQLSVL.

This clone occurred a few times. This same CDR3 is encoded by further DNA sequences in the sample. The V call is TRBV20-1, the J call TRBJ1-1, with D uncertain. Germline CDR1 DFQATT, CDR2 SNEGSKA (reference sequence). The V and J ends lost 6 bases and 3 bases respectively, with 8 bases between them. This CDR3 spans 11 amino acids. The CDR3 coding sequence is TGCAGTGCCTCTACAGACACTGAAGCTTTCTTT. Translated: CSASTDTEAFF.

V gene TRBV2 combines with J gene TRBJ2-5; 12 nucleotides align to TRBD2. Trimming at V came to 6 bases and at J to 1 base, leaving 6 bases not matched to a gene. Germline loops: CDR1 SNHLY, CDR2 FYNNEI. This CDR3 contains 16 residues. For the CDR3, the DNA is TGTGCCAGCAGCTCCGGACTAGCGGGGCCCCAAGAGACCCAGTACTTC. Translating gives CASSSGLAGPQETQYF.

The rearrangement links TRBV6-1 to TRBJ2-7, with D uncertain. This CDR3 comprises 13 residues. V was clipped by 2 bases and J by 9 bases, with 14 bases between them. CDR1 and CDR2 (germline): MNHNS, SASEGT. The CDR3 loop is CASSEWASDVQYF. The DNA for the CDR3 is TGTGCCAGCAGTGAATGGGCCTCGGATGTGCAGTACTTC.

The rearrangement links TRBV6-5 to TRBJ1-2; 8 nucleotides match TRBD1. There are 13 residues in the CDR3. Per the germline V gene, CDR1 is MNHEY and CDR2 is SVGAGI. J lost 6 bases, V lost 6 bases, and 6 bases had no gene match. CDR3 residues: CASSWTGKDGYTF. The CDR3 nucleotides are TGTGCCAGCAGCTGGACAGGGAAGGATGGCTACACCTTC.

The V and J genes are TRBV5-1 and TRBJ2-7, with D unresolved. V gave up 0 bases and J gave up 0 bases, with 4 bases separating them. Germline values: CDR1 SGHRS, CDR2 YFSETQ. This CDR3 contains 13 residues. The CDR3 sequence is CASSLGVSYEQYF. CDR3 DNA: TGCGCCAGCAGCTTGGGCGTCTCCTACGAGCAGTACTTC.

This chain connects TRBV2 to TRBJ2-7; 7 nucleotides match TRBD2. V shed 8 bases and J 2 bases; nucleotides not matched to a gene: 12. This CDR3 region has 15 residues. Germline V gives CDR1 SNHLY, CDR2 FYNNEI. The CDR3: CASQQLPAGAYEQYF. In DNA, the CDR3 is TGTGCCAGCCAGCAACTCCCGGCGGGGGCCTACGAGCAGTACTTC.

V gene TRBV5-1 combines with J gene TRBJ2-1, with 7 bases identical to TRBD2. With V trimmed by 0 bases and J by 0 bases, 6 bases remained unmatched. This CDR3 comprises 17 residues. CDR1 and CDR2 (germline): SGHRS, YFSETQ. The CDR3 bases are TGCGCCAGCAGCTTGGGTTACGGGGGGAGCTCCTACAATGAGCAGTTCTTC. Translation gives CASSLGYGGSSYNEQFF. Full variable domain (outside the CDR3, taken from reference TRBV5-1 and TRBJ2-1): KAGVTQTPRYLIKTRGQQVTLSCSPISGHRSVSWYQQTPGQGLQFLFEYFSETQRNKGNFPGRFSGRQFSNSRSEMNVSTLELGDSALYLCASSLGYGGSSYNEQFFGPGTRLTVL.

The chain joins TRBV7-2 to TRBJ2-2; TRBD1 aligns across 9 bases. The germline V gene has CDR1 SGHTA and CDR2 FQGNSA. This CDR3 is 14 amino acids long. Germline trimming cut 5 bases from V and 6 bases from J; bases unmatched to any gene: 4. CDR3 sequence (DNA): TGTGCCAGCAGCACAGGGGGCTGGTCCGGGGAGCTGTTTTTT. Its translation is CASSTGGWSGELFF.

This clone was seen a handful of times. The chain uses TRBV19 and TRBJ1-2, with 7 bases fitting TRBD1. CDR1 is LNHDA and CDR2 is SQIVND in the germline V gene (reference sequence). V shed 3 bases and J 0 bases; nucleotides not matched to a gene: 7. This CDR3 spans 16 amino acids. The CDR3 nucleotides are TGTGCCAGTAGTATCCGCGGTGACAGGGCTAACTATGGCTACACCTTC. Translating it yields CASSIRGDRANYGYTF.